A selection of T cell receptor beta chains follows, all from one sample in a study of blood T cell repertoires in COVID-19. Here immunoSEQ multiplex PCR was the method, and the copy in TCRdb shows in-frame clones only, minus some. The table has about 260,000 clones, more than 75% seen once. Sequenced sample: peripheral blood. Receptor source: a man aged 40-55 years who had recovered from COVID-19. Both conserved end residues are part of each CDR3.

CDR3 protein: CASTPGTSTYYEQYF
J gene: TRBJ2-7
V gene: TRBV13

CDR3 protein: CASSLYDSPGNQPQHF
J gene: TRBJ1-5
V gene: TRBV19

CDR3 protein: CASSLGLAGGSTQYF
J gene: TRBJ2-3
V gene: TRBV7-2

CDR3 protein: CASSQNTDNQPQHF
J gene: TRBJ1-5
V gene: TRBV19

CDR3 protein: CASSEHRNYGYTF
J gene: TRBJ1-2
V gene: TRBV10-1

CDR3 protein: CASSLFPGLRGDGYTF
J gene: TRBJ1-2
V gene: TRBV27

CDR3 protein: CASSPLAGGPSISEQYF
J gene: TRBJ2-7
V gene: TRBV6-6

CDR3 protein: CASSFSGEGEKLFF
J gene: TRBJ1-4
V gene: TRBV7-9

CDR3 protein: CASSLAGFTEAFF
J gene: TRBJ1-1
V gene: TRBV5-6

CDR3 protein: CASTQRSSYEQYF
J gene: TRBJ2-7
V gene: TRBV6-5

CDR3 protein: CSASPGQATNTEAFF
J gene: TRBJ1-1
V gene: TRBV20-1

CDR3 protein: CASSRSPQYEQYF
J gene: TRBJ2-7
V gene: TRBV2